This T cell receptor beta chain was sequenced in a study of blood T cell repertoires in COVID-19. Study overall: T cells, B-cell-depleted T cells, or PBMCs supplied cDNA or gDNA.

Categorization into cohorts depended on clinical history that participants reported. In the original workflow: Scientists estimated how many nucleated cells there were by amplifying reference gene primers. The repertoire was sequenced with immunoSEQ multiplex PCR; TCRdb's copy has only in-frame clones and lacks some. The D gene and trimming were derived from the DNA, and the V and J assignments and clone size from that table. The table records about 140,000 clones, almost 85% of them present only once. The CDR3 runs to 13 residues. CDR1 and CDR2 from the germline V gene are GTSNPN and SVGIG (reference sequence). J was trimmed by 3 bases and V by 5 bases; bases with no gene match: 3. This clone was seen only a few times.

The chain is built from TRBV30 and TRBJ1-4, with TRBD1 matching 7 bases. This receptor was identified in a woman in her forties or fifties with acute COVID-19. The specimen was PBMCs or T cells enriched from blood (not recorded which). The CDR3 bases are TGTGCCTGGCAGGGGGTGGCTAATGAAAAACTGTTTTTT. Its protein product is CAWQGVANEKLFF.